This is a list of T cell receptor beta chains from one sample in a study of CD8+ T cells in alopecia areata. The table came from immunoSEQ multiplex PCR; TCRdb's copy has only in-frame clones and leaves some out. Of 200,000 or so clones listed, just over 55% are singletons. Sequencing used CD8+ T cells sorted from blood. The receptors were sampled from a human donor in good health. Both conserved end residues are part of each CDR3. A D gene is named only where the DNA matches it firmly. Only part of the rows carry a size: once, few, many, or a class if the clone is expanded.

V gene: TRBV6-1
clone size: many
D gene: TRBD1
J gene: TRBJ2-7
CDR3 DNA: TGTGCCAGCACTCCCGGACAGGGCAAATACGAGCAGTACTTC
CDR3 protein: CASTPGQGKYEQYF

V gene: TRBV2
clone size: -
D gene: -
J gene: TRBJ1-2
CDR3 DNA: TGTGCCAGCAGGGGGAGAGGGACTCTGAATGGCTACACCTTC
CDR3 protein: CASRGRGTLNGYTF

V gene: TRBV4-1
clone size: few
D gene: -
J gene: TRBJ1-1
CDR3 DNA: TGCGCCAGCAGCCAAGTTGGAATATGGACTGAAGCTTTCTTT
CDR3 protein: CASSQVGIWTEAFF

V gene: TRBV5-1
clone size: -
D gene: TRBD1
J gene: TRBJ2-7
CDR3 DNA: TGCGCCAGCAGCTTTGCAGGGGGTACCTCCTACGAGCAGTACTTC
CDR3 protein: CASSFAGGTSYEQYF

V gene: TRBV7-2
clone size: -
D gene: -
J gene: TRBJ2-3
CDR3 DNA: TGTGCCAGCAGTCAACGGACTAAGAGCACAGATACGCAGTATTTT
CDR3 protein: CASSQRTKSTDTQYF

V gene: TRBV7-9
clone size: -
D gene: TRBD1
J gene: TRBJ2-7
CDR3 DNA: TGTGCCAGCAGCTTATCACAGGGGATTTCCTACGAGCAGTACTTC
CDR3 protein: CASSLSQGISYEQYF

V gene: TRBV6-5
clone size: -
D gene: -
J gene: TRBJ2-2
CDR3 DNA: TGTGCCAGCAGTTACCCGGAGGGCGGGGAGCTGTTTTTT
CDR3 protein: CASSYPEGGELFF

V gene: TRBV5-4
clone size: few
D gene: -
J gene: TRBJ1-5
CDR3 DNA: TGTGCCAGCAGCTTTGGGGGAAAACAGCCCCAGCATTTT
CDR3 protein: CASSFGGKQPQHF

V gene: TRBV25-1
clone size: -
D gene: -
J gene: TRBJ2-1
CDR3 DNA: TGTGCCAGCAGTGAATCAAGGCCCGGGTACAATGAGCAGTTCTTC
CDR3 protein: CASSESRPGYNEQFF

V gene: TRBV11-2
clone size: -
D gene: TRBD2
J gene: TRBJ2-3
CDR3 DNA: TGTGCCAGCAGCCAAGATGGAACTAGCGGTTCAGATACGCAGTATTTT
CDR3 protein: CASSQDGTSGSDTQYF

V gene: TRBV29-1
clone size: -
D gene: -
J gene: TRBJ1-4
CDR3 DNA: TGCAGCGTTCTAGGGGCCCAAGATAATGAAAAACTGTTTTTT
CDR3 protein: CSVLGAQDNEKLFF

V gene: TRBV30
clone size: once
D gene: -
J gene: TRBJ2-7
CDR3 DNA: TGTGCCTGGAGTGATAACAAGGATCAGTACTTC
CDR3 protein: CAWSDNKDQYF

V gene: TRBV7-9
clone size: -
D gene: -
J gene: TRBJ1-1
CDR3 DNA: TGTGCCAGCAGCTTTTTTAGCACTGAAGCTTTCTTT
CDR3 protein: CASSFFSTEAFF

V gene: TRBV29-1
clone size: once
D gene: -
J gene: TRBJ1-1
CDR3 DNA: TGCAGCGTCCCCTGGGCAGGTTTTACTGAAGCTTTCTTT
CDR3 protein: CSVPWAGFTEAFF

V gene: TRBV21-1
clone size: -
D gene: -
J gene: TRBJ1-1
CDR3 DNA: TGTGCCAGCAGCAAAGGGGGAGGGATTCAAGAAGCTTTCTTT
CDR3 protein: CASSKGGGIQEAFF

V gene: TRBV30
clone size: -
D gene: TRBD1
J gene: TRBJ2-7
CDR3 DNA: TGTGCCTGGACCCGTGGGACAGGGAACCACGAGCAGTACTTC
CDR3 protein: CAWTRGTGNHEQYF

V gene: TRBV2
clone size: -
D gene: -
J gene: TRBJ1-1
CDR3 DNA: TGTGCCAGCAGTGATCAGTCTGAAGCTTTCTTT
CDR3 protein: CASSDQSEAFF

V gene: TRBV28
clone size: -
D gene: -
J gene: TRBJ2-7
CDR3 DNA: TGTGCCAGCAAAATGTGGGGAAACTCCTACGAGCAGTACTTC
CDR3 protein: CASKMWGNSYEQYF

V gene: TRBV20-1
clone size: -
D gene: -
J gene: TRBJ1-2
CDR3 DNA: TGCAGTGCTGAGACAGACTATGGCTACACCTTC
CDR3 protein: CSAETDYGYTF

V gene: TRBV7-9
clone size: few
D gene: TRBD2
J gene: TRBJ2-3
CDR3 DNA: TGTGCCAGCAGGGATAAGCGGGGGGCCACAGATACGCAGTATTTT
CDR3 protein: CASRDKRGATDTQYF

V gene: TRBV13
clone size: -
D gene: -
J gene: TRBJ2-7
CDR3 DNA: TGTGCCAGCAGTCCCCCTCGAGGATTACCGGGGGATGGACAGTACTTC
CDR3 protein: CASSPPRGLPGDGQYF

V gene: TRBV29-1
clone size: -
D gene: -
J gene: TRBJ2-5
CDR3 DNA: TGCAGCGTCGAGATCGCAGGGGACACCGTAGGGGCCCAGTACTTC
CDR3 protein: CSVEIAGDTVGAQYF